Shown below are 7 T cell receptor beta chains from a single sample sequenced in a study of T cell responses to AZD1222 COVID-19 vaccine. Some clones are missing from TCRdb's copy, which holds only in-frame ones; the method was immunoSEQ multiplex PCR. The sample consists of 95,000 to 150,000 clones, 92% of them appearing once. Sample: peripheral blood, taken 28 days after the second AZD1222 dose. The receptors stem from an adult who received the AZD1222 COVID-19 vaccine.

Written as DNA, the CDR3 is TGTGCCAGCAGCCCCGGATCCCCCTCCTCCTACGAGCAGTACTTC. Encoded protein: CASSPGSPSSYEQYF. The V and J genes are TRBV7-2 and TRBJ2-7; D not resolved. The V end lost 5 bases, the J end lost 0 bases, and 14 bases lay between the germline ends. The CDR3 has 15 residues. Germline V CDR1 and CDR2: SGHTA, FQGNSA. Complete variable domain (other parts from reference TRBV7-2 and TRBJ2-7): GAGVSQSPSNKVTEKGKDVELRCDPISGHTALYWYRQSLGQGLEFLIYFQGNSAPDKSGLPSDRFSAERTGGSVSTLTIQRTQQEDSAVYLCASSPGSPSSYEQYFGPGTRLTVT.

V and J are TRBV6-6 and TRBJ2-7; D is perhaps TRBD1 (6 bases). Trimming took off 6 bases at V and 7 bases at J, with 19 bases between the two ends. Germline V lookup: CDR1 MNHNY, CDR2 SVGAGI (reference sequence). The CDR3 contains 14 residues. This CDR3 reads CASSNQNRVREQYF. CDR3 coding DNA: TGTGCCAGCAGCAACCAAAACAGGGTGAGGGAGCAGTACTTC.

The chain carries TRBV18 and TRBJ2-2; the match to TRBD2 covers 9 bases. The CDR3 covers 14 residues. CDR1 and CDR2 (germline): KGHSH, LQKENI. The ends lost 3 bases at V and 6 bases at J; junction bases unmatched: 2. For the CDR3, the DNA is TGTGCCAGCTCACCGGGACTAGCATCCGGGGAGCTGTTTTTT. It encodes CASSPGLASGELFF.

The gene calls are TRBV2 and TRBJ1-3; D is perhaps TRBD1 (6 bases). CDR1 is SNHLY and CDR2 is FYNNEI in the germline V gene. The length of the CDR3 is 16 residues. Trimming shortened V by 6 bases and J by 0 bases, and 15 bases separated the two germline ends. Written as DNA, the CDR3 is TGTGCCAGCAGCGCCGGACAGAAAGACTCTGGAAACACCATATATTTT. Residues: CASSAGQKDSGNTIYF.

The J gene is TRBJ1-2, the V gene TRBV3-1 (or the pseudogene TRBV3-2), with D possibly being TRBD1 (6 bases). The CDR3 covers 15 residues. Germline assignment: CDR1 LGHDT and CDR2 YNNKEL (reference sequence). Deletions cut 3 bases from V and 4 bases from J, with 15 bases between. The CDR3 DNA follows: TGTGCCAGCAGCCATTCTACCAGGGGACCCTATGGCTACACCTTC. The encoded protein is CASSHSTRGPYGYTF.

The chain links TRBV15 to TRBJ2-7; no clear D gene. The V end was cut by 5 bases, the J end by 2 bases, with 13 bases between. The CDR3 spans 14 residues. CDR1 and CDR2 from the germline V gene are LNHNV and YYDKDF (reference sequence). CDR3 nucleotides: TGTGCCACCAGCCTCGGACCCCGAACCTACGAGCAGTACTTC. Protein: CATSLGPRTYEQYF.

The chain employs TRBV28 and TRBJ2-1; TRBD2 matches at 9 bases. The CDR3 spans 15 residues. Trimming cost V 2 bases and J 1 base; bases outside gene matches: 0. In germline, CDR1 is MDHEN, CDR2 SYDVKM. CDR3 in amino acids: CASSLLAGSYNEQFF. The CDR3 DNA sequence: TGTGCCAGCAGTTTACTAGCGGGATCCTACAATGAGCAGTTCTTC.